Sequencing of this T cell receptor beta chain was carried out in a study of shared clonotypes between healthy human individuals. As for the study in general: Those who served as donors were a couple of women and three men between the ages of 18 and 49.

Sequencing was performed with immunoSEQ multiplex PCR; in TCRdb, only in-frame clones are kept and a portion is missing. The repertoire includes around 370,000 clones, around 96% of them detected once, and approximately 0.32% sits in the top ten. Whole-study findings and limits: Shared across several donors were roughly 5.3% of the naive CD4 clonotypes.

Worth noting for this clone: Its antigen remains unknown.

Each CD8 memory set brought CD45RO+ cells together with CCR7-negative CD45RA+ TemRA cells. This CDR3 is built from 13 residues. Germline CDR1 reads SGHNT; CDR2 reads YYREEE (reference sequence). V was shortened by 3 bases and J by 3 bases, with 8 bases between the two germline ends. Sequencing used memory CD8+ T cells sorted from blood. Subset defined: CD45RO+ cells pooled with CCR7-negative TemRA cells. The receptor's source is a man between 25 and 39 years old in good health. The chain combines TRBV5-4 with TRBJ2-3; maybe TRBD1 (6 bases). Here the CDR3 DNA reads TGTGCCAGCAGCTCCCAGGGGACAGATACGCAGTATTTT. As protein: CASSSQGTDTQYF.